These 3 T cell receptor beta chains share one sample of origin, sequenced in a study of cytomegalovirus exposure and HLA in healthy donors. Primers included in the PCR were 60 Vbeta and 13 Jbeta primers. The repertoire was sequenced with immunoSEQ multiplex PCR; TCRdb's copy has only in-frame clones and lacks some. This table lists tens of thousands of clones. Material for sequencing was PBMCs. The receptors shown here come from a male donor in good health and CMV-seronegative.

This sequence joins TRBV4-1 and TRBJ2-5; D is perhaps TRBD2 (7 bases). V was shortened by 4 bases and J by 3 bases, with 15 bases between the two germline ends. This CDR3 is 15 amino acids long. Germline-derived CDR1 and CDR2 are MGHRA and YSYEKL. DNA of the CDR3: TGCGCCAGCAGCCGCGGGACAAGCGGGGAAGAGACCCAGTACTTC. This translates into CASSRGTSGEETQYF.

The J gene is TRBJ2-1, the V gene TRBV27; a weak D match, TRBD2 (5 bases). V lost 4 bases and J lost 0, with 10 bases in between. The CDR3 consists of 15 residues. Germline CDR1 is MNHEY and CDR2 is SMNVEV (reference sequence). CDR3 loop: CASSYRGSSYNEQFF. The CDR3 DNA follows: TGTGCCAGCAGTTACAGAGGGAGCTCCTACAATGAGCAGTTCTTC.

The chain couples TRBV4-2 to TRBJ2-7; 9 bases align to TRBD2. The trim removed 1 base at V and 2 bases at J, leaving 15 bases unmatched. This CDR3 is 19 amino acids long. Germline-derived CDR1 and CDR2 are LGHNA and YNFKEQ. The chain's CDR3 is CASSQGPSPRTSAAYEQYF. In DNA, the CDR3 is TGTGCCAGCAGCCAAGGGCCCTCCCCGCGGACTAGCGCCGCCTACGAGCAGTACTTC.